This T cell receptor (beta chain) comes out of a study of T cells expressing NK-cell markers. Study as a whole: Sorted CD3+CD56+NKG2C+, CD3+CD56+NKG2C- and CD3+CD56-NKG2C+ T cells supplied TCR beta repertoires. Overall study findings and caveats: HCMV specificity of expanded NKG2C+ T cell clones remained unclear. Four of the donors also had these clonotypes leading their CD3+CD56-NKG2C+ fraction.

Reanalyzing the 5' RACE reads, TCRdb keeps one entry per CDR3 protein, without DNA. In all, the sample yields over 150,000 distinct CDR3 sequences. On this clonotype itself: Its antigen is unknown.

Germline-derived CDR1 and CDR2 are SEHNR and FQNEAQ (reference sequence). The CDR3 covers 16 residues. The chain carries TRBV7-9 and TRBJ2-1; TCRdb reports TRBD2, a call that lacks DNA to check it against. The source material was blood T cells: a sorted CD56 or NKG2C T cell subset, CD4+ or CD8+ T cells, or bulk PBMC T cells (not recorded which). The TCR sequence derives from a woman aged 50 to 60 in good health. This CDR3 reads CASSFLGTSGHNEQFF.